These T cell receptor beta chains were read from a single sample in a study of CD8+CD57+ T cells in acquired aplastic anemia. TCRdb ran MiXCR on the reads and lists one entry per CDR3 protein. The sample records 100,000 to 150,000 distinct CDR3 sequences, around 41% being singletons. The sample taken for sequencing was sorted CD4+, CD8+, or CD8+CD57+ T cells (not recorded which) from PBMCs. Every receptor here comes from a human donor in good health, serving as a control. CDR3s include the opening cysteine and the closing phenylalanine or tryptophan. The D gene is left open where the match is weak. Size is omitted from some rows. Given values are once, few, many or a class for expanded clones.

D	V	size	J	DNA	CDR3
TRBD2	TRBV25-1	NA	TRBJ2-1	TGTGCCAGCAGTGAGCAAGGGACTAGCGGCTACAATGAGCAGTTCTTC	CASSEQGTSGYNEQFF
NA	TRBV10-3	few	TRBJ2-5	TGTGCCATCAGTGAGTCGGTCAAAGAGACCCAGTACTTC	CAISESVKETQYF
NA	TRBV2	NA	TRBJ2-1	TGTGCCAGCAGTGAAGATCCGGGAATAGGCGAGCAGTTCTTC	CASSEDPGIGEQFF
NA	TRBV9	many	TRBJ1-1	TGTGCCAGCACCAAGGCTCTGAACACTGAAGCTTTCTTT	CASTKALNTEAFF
TRBD1	TRBV24-1	NA	TRBJ2-1	TGTGCCACCAGTGATGCGGGACCAGGGGGCCGGAATGAGCAGTTCTTC	CATSDAGPGGRNEQFF
NA	TRBV12-3/TRBV12-4	few	TRBJ2-5	TGTGCCAGCAGTGAAGGGGGACTACAAGAGACCCAGTACTTC	CASSEGGLQETQYF
NA	TRBV29-1	NA	TRBJ2-1	TGCAGCGTTGAAGAACAACGAGAGCAGTTCTTC	CSVEEQREQFF
NA	TRBV5-1	NA	TRBJ1-4	TGCGCCAGCAGCGGCGCTCAGGAAAAACTGTTTTTT	CASSGAQEKLFF
NA	TRBV24-1	many	TRBJ1-2	TGTGCCACCAGTGGGGGAATGGGGTATGGCTACACCTTC	CATSGGMGYGYTF
NA	TRBV5-4	NA	TRBJ2-7	TGTGCCAGCAGCTTCGGATACGGGGATGGGGACGAGCAGTACTTC	CASSFGYGDGDEQYF
NA	TRBV7-6	few	TRBJ1-5	TGTGCCAGCAGCCCAGGTGTGGGAGTGAGTGGGGACAATGAGCATTTT	CASSPGVGVSGDNEHF
NA	TRBV6-1	many	TRBJ2-2	TGTGCCAGCAGTGGGGACACGACCGGGGAGCTGTTTTTT	CASSGDTTGELFF
TRBD1	TRBV29-1	NA	TRBJ2-1	TGCAGCGTTGCCTCTTGGACAGGGTTAAAGAAAGGTGAGCAGTTCTTC	CSVASWTGLKKGEQFF